This entry lists 5 T cell receptor beta chains sequenced from one sample in a study of CD8 T cells in Susac syndrome. Random-hexamer reverse transcription was applied to about 0.5 to 1 ug RNA. TCRdb ran MiXCR on the immunoSEQ multiplex PCR reads and lists one entry per CDR3 protein. The sample carries 75,000 to 95,000 distinct CDR3 sequences, around 93% recorded once. Sequences were obtained from CD8+ T cells from PBMCs. These receptors all stem from a human donor with Susac syndrome.

The chain recombines TRBV20-1 with TRBJ2-7; TRBD2 agrees at 12 bases. The CDR3 is made up of 14 amino acids. Germline values: CDR1 DFQATT, CDR2 SNEGSKA (reference sequence). CDR3 sequence (DNA): TGCAGCGTACTAGCGGGAGGAGATAGGAACGAGCAGTACTTC. Translated, it gives CSVLAGGDRNEQYF.

The rearrangement joins TRBV30 to TRBJ2-1; 12 nucleotides align to TRBD1. Losses at the gene ends were 8 bases for V and 8 bases for J; bases not matched to a gene: 10. This CDR3 spans 14 amino acids. Germline loops: CDR1 GTSNPN, CDR2 SVGIG (reference sequence). The CDR3 DNA sequence: TGTGCCCTAGACCCGGGACAGGGGGCTGATGAGCAGTTCTTC. It yields the protein CALDPGQGADEQFF. Filled out from reference TRBV30 and TRBJ2-1, the complete variable domain reads SQTIHQWPATLVQPVGSPLSLECTVEGTSNPNLYWYRQAAGRGLQLLFYSVGIGQISSEVPQNLSASRPQDRQFILSSKKLLLSDSGFYLCALDPGQGADEQFFGPGTRLTVL.

This clonotype was seen only a few times. The chain has TRBV5-6 and TRBJ2-7; tentatively, D is TRBD2 (6 bases). The germline V and J ends were trimmed by 2 bases and 3 bases, with 9 bases remaining between them. CDR1 and CDR2 from the germline V gene are SGHDT and YYEEEE. The CDR3 is 13 amino acids. The CDR3 here is CASSFGGVYEQYF. In nucleotides, the CDR3 is TGTGCCAGCAGCTTTGGCGGGGTCTACGAGCAGTACTTC.

V gene TRBV12-3 or TRBV12-4 combines with J gene TRBJ2-7; no reliable D call. The CDR3 sequence is 13 residues long. V was shortened by 5 bases and J by 2 bases, with 10 bases between the two germline ends. CDR3 DNA: TGTGCCAGCAGTCACCCGGGTCCCTACGAGCAGTACTTC. This translates into CASSHPGPYEQYF.

The gene calls are TRBV25-1 and TRBJ2-7; no reliable D call. Germline V CDR1 and CDR2: MGHDK, SYGVNS. The CDR3 has 9 amino acids. V lost 8 bases, J lost 5 bases, and 4 bases lay in between. Here the CDR3 reads CASGDEQYF. In DNA form, the CDR3 reads TGTGCCAGCGGCGACGAGCAGTACTTC.